These T cell receptor beta chains were read from a single sample in a study of blood T cell repertoires in COVID-19. Repertoires were generated with immunoSEQ multiplex PCR, while TCRdb's copy carries only in-frame clones and drops some. Of a few hundred thousand clones in the sample, approximately 87% were seen once. Input material: peripheral blood. The source of these receptors is a man between 60 and 75 years old who had recovered from COVID-19. The CDR3 runs from the conserved cysteine through the conserved F or W. A D gene is named only where the DNA matches it firmly. Clone size is stated in some rows and not others, as once, few, many or a class when expanded.

j_gene	d_gene	v_gene	abundance	CDR3nt	CDR3aa
TRBJ1-2	TRBD1	TRBV7-8	NA	TGTGCCAGCAGCTTAGTCCTATCGCAGGGGGCAGGGGGCTACACCTTC	CASSLVLSQGAGGYTF
TRBJ1-2	NA	TRBV28	NA	TGTGCCAGCAGTTTCCTCTATGGCTACACCTTC	CASSFLYGYTF
TRBJ2-1	NA	TRBV6-5	NA	TGTGCCAGCCGCACGAGCTCCTACAATGAGCAGTTCTTC	CASRTSSYNEQFF
TRBJ1-1	TRBD1	TRBV12-3/TRBV12-4	NA	TGTGCCAGCAGTTTTGGGACAGGGACTGAAGCTTTCTTT	CASSFGTGTEAFF
TRBJ1-5	NA	TRBV30	NA	TGTGCCTGGAGTGTATCGAGCAATCAGCCCCAGCATTTT	CAWSVSSNQPQHF
TRBJ2-7	NA	TRBV5-5	once	TGTGCCAGCAGTCCCTATTTACACGAGCAGTACTTC	CASSPYLHEQYF
TRBJ2-3	NA	TRBV5-1	once	TGCGCCAGCAGCCCCCCTCTTCGGGGAATAGGGGATACGCAGTATTTT	CASSPPLRGIGDTQYF
TRBJ1-6	NA	TRBV2	NA	TGTGCCAGCAACCAGACCCCAGGAAATTCACCCCTCCACTTT	CASNQTPGNSPLHF
TRBJ2-1	NA	TRBV11-3	NA	TGTGCCAGCAGCCCTCCGAGCGCCAATGAGCAGTTCTTC	CASSPPSANEQFF
TRBJ1-2	TRBD1	TRBV18	NA	TGTGCCAGCTCCCTCGGGCGGGACAGGGCATATGGCTACACCTTC	CASSLGRDRAYGYTF
TRBJ2-2	TRBD1	TRBV5-4	few	TGTGCCAGCAGCCGGGACAGGAACACCGGGGAGCTGTTTTTT	CASSRDRNTGELFF
TRBJ2-3	NA	TRBV5-1	NA	TGCGCCAGCAGCTTGGTGGTTAGAGATACGCAGTATTTT	CASSLVVRDTQYF
TRBJ2-1	NA	TRBV20-1	NA	TGCAGTGCTAGAGATAACAGTGAGCAGTTCTTC	CSARDNSEQFF
TRBJ1-5	TRBD1	TRBV6-1	once	TGTGCCAGCAGTGAATACAGGGGGCCTCAGCCCCAGCATTTT	CASSEYRGPQPQHF
TRBJ1-1	NA	TRBV7-3	once	TGTGCCAGCAGCTTAATCAGGAACACTGAAGCTTTCTTT	CASSLIRNTEAFF
TRBJ2-1	NA	TRBV7-3	NA	TGTGCCAGCAGCTTAAGGCAGGGAACTCACAATGAGCAGTTCTTC	CASSLRQGTHNEQFF
TRBJ2-5	TRBD1	TRBV5-6	NA	TGTGCCAGCAGCTTGGTGGGCAGGGGGTCTTCGGGAGAGACCCAGTACTTC	CASSLVGRGSSGETQYF
TRBJ2-7	NA	TRBV7-8	few	TGTGCCAGCAGCTTAGGCCCGAGAATGGACGAGCAGTACTTC	CASSLGPRMDEQYF
TRBJ2-7	NA	TRBV5-4	once	TGTGCCAGCAGCTCCCAGGGTGGTCTCTCCTACGAGCAGTACTTC	CASSSQGGLSYEQYF
TRBJ2-3	NA	TRBV7-8	NA	TGTGCCAGCAGCCCTTGGGGTAGCGCGACAGATACGCAGTATTTT	CASSPWGSATDTQYF
TRBJ2-5	NA	TRBV5-4	NA	TGTGCCAGCAGCGTCCCGGGTCCCCAAGAGACCCAGTACTTC	CASSVPGPQETQYF
TRBJ1-2	NA	TRBV7-3	many	TGTGCCAGCAGCTTAACTGCGGCGAACTATGGCTACACCTTC	CASSLTAANYGYTF
TRBJ2-1	NA	TRBV19	NA	TGTGCCAGTAGTATACAGGGGCAGTATGAGCAGTTCTTC	CASSIQGQYEQFF
TRBJ2-2	NA	TRBV6-5	once	TGTGCCAGCAGCATTTTTCCCGGGGAGCTGTTTTTT	CASSIFPGELFF
TRBJ1-1	TRBD1	TRBV27	NA	TGTGCCAGCAGTTTATCCCAATACAGGGGGCGGACTGAAGCTTTCTTT	CASSLSQYRGRTEAFF
TRBJ1-4	TRBD1	TRBV7-2	once	TGTGCCAGCAGCATTGACAGGGGGCGAGGTGAAAAACTGTTTTTT	CASSIDRGRGEKLFF